One TCR beta chain is described in this entry. Its antigen is as yet unknown. The data originate from a study of cytotoxic CD8 clonotypes in ibrutinib-treated CLL. Turning to the study itself: Complete response was seen in 2 patients and partial in some 24; around twelve progressed and about 14 stayed remitted after a median 68 months.

Whole-study findings and limits: Pretreatment clonality was elevated relative to age-matched healthy donors and paralleled circulating CD8+ T-cell counts.

Trimming stripped 3 bases from V and 4 bases from J, with 6 bases between. Germline V gene sequence: CDR1 MDHEN, CDR2 SYDVKM. The CDR3 is 12 residues long. The protocol was immunoSEQ multiplex PCR, while the TCRdb copy is restricted to in-frame clones and leaves out a portion. The data show approximately 190,000 clones, roughly 73% seen once. The sequence derives from a human donor with chronic lymphocytic leukemia. The chain joins TRBV28 to TRBJ1-1, with no clear D. Specimen: PBMCs, collected after 12 months of ibrutinib treatment. Here the CDR3 reads CASSFSGTEAFF. The CDR3 DNA reads as TGTGCCAGCAGTTTCAGTGGCACTGAAGCTTTCTTT.